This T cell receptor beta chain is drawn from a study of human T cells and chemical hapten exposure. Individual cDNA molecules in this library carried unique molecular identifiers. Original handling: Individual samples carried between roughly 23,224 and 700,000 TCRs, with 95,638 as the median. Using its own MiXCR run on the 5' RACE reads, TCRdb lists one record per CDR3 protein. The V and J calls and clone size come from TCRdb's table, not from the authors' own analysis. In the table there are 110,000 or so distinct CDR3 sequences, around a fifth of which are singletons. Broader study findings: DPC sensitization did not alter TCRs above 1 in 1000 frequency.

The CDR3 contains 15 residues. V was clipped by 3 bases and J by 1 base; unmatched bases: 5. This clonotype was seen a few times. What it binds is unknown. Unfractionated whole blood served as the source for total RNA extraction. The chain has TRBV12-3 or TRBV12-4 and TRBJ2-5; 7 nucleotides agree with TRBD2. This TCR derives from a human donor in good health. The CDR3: CASSFGGGIQETQYF. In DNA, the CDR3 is TGTGCCAGCAGTTTTGGGGGAGGGATCCAAGAGACCCAGTACTTC.